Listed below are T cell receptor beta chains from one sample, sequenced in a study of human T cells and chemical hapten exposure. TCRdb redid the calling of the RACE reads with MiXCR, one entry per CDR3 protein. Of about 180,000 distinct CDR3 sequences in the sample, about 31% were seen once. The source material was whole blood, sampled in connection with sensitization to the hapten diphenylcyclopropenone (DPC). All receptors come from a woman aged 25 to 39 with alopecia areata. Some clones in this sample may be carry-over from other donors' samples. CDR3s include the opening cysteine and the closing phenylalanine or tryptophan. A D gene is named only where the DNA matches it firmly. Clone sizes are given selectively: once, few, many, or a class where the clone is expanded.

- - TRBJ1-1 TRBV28 TGTGCCAGCAGTTTCCTCACTGAAGCTTTCTTT CASSFLTEAFF
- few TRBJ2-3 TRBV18 TGTGCCAGCTCATCCGACAGAAGCACAGATACGCAGTATTTT CASSSDRSTDTQYF
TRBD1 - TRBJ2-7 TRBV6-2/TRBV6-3 TGTGCCAGCAGTACCGGGACAGCCAGCTACGAGCAGTACTTC CASSTGTASYEQYF
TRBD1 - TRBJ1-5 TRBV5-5 TGTGCCAGCAGCCTACGACAGGGGAGCAATAGCAATCAGCCCCAGCATTTT CASSLRQGSNSNQPQHF
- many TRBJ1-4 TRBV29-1 TGCAGCGTTGGACAAGGTGGCGAAAAACTGTTTTTT CSVGQGGEKLFF
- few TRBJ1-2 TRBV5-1 TGCGCCAGCAGCCCCGGTGGAGGGGAGGATGGCTACACCTTC CASSPGGGEDGYTF
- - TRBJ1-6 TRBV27 TGTGCCAGCAGTTTAACGACAGTTTCCTATAATTCACCCCTCCACTTT CASSLTTVSYNSPLHF
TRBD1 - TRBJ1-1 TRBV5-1 TGCGCCAGCAGCTCTGCGACAGGGGCAAACACTGAAGCTTTCTTT CASSSATGANTEAFF
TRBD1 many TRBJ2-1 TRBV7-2 TGTGCCAGCAGCTTAGCACAGGGGGCTTACAATGAGCAGTTCTTC CASSLAQGAYNEQFF
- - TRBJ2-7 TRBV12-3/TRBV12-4 TGTGCCAGCAGCTCCACATCCACCCAGTACTTC CASSSTSTQYF
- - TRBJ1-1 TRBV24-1 TGTGCCACCAGTGGTAAGGGGGGAAAAAACACTGAAGCTTTCTTT CATSGKGGKNTEAFF
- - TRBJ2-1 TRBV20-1 TGCAGTGCTAACCCACAAGTTAATGAGCAGTTCTTC CSANPQVNEQFF
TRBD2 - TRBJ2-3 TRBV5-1 TGCGCCAGCAGCGCCAGACTAGCGGGAGACACAGATACGCAGTATTTT CASSARLAGDTDTQYF
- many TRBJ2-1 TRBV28 TGTGCCAGCGGAGGACTGCCTATAAGCAATGAGCAGTTCTTC CASGGLPISNEQFF
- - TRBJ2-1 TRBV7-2 TGTGCCAGCAGCTTATTGACGGCTTCCTACAATGAGCAGTTCTTC CASSLLTASYNEQFF
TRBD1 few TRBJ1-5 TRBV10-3 TGTGCCATCAGGGAAGGACAGGGCAGCAATCAGCCCCAGCATTTT CAIREGQGSNQPQHF
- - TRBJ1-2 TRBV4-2 TGTGCCAGCAGCCAAGAAGAGGGAGCTAACTATGGCTACACCTTC CASSQEEGANYGYTF
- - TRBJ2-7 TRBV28 TGTGCCAGCAGTCTCCCCGAAAGGGAGCAGTACTTC CASSLPEREQYF
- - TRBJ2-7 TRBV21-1 TGTGCCAGCAGCATATACCGACAGGAGGGGTACTTC CASSIYRQEGYF
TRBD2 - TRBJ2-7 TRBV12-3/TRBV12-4 TGTGCCAGCAGTACTAGCGGGAGTCCCGAGCAGTACTTC CASSTSGSPEQYF
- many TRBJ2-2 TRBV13 TGTGCCAGCAGCCCCGATGACAAGGCGAACACCGGGGAGCTGTTTTTT CASSPDDKANTGELFF
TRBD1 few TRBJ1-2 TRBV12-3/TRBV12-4 TGTGCCAGCCTAAACTCAGGGGGGATCTATGGCTACACCTTC CASLNSGGIYGYTF
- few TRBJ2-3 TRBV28 TGTGCCAGCAGTTTATGGCAGGGGACCACAGATACGCAGTATTTT CASSLWQGTTDTQYF
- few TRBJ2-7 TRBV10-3 TGTGCCATCAGCGGGGCCCCCTACGAGCAGTACTTC CAISGAPYEQYF
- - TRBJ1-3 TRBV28 TGTGCCAGCAGTTTATTGGGCGCTGGAAACACCATATATTTT CASSLLGAGNTIYF
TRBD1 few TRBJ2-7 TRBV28 TGTGCCAGCAGTCCCGCGGGACAGGGCGAACTGCACGAGCAGTACTTC CASSPAGQGELHEQYF
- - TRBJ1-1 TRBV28 TGTGCCAGCAACACTCCCACCCCGGGATCTGAAGCTTTCTTT CASNTPTPGSEAFF
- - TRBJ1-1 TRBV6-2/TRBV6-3 TGTGCCAGCAGTTACACGCGGGGAACTGAAGCTTTCTTT CASSYTRGTEAFF
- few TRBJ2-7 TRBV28 TGTGCCAGCCTCCAAGGGGGAGTAGTGCACGAGCAGTACTTC CASLQGGVVHEQYF
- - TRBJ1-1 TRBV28 TGTGCCAGCAGTCCAGCCCACGCGGGGGCGAACACTGAAGCTTTCTTT CASSPAHAGANTEAFF
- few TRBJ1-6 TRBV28 TGTGCCAGCAGCTTGGTAGGCGCAGTAAATAATTCACCCCTCCACTTT CASSLVGAVNNSPLHF
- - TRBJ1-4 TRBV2 TGTGCCAGCAGTGCTACGGGGAATGAAAAACTGTTTTTT CASSATGNEKLFF
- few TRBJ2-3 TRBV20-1 TGCAGTGCTAGAGATTCCCAAAGCACAGATACGCAGTATTTT CSARDSQSTDTQYF
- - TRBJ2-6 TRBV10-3 TGTGCCATCAGTGAGTCGAATAGGGCCCGTGCCTCCTCTGGGGCCAACGTCCTGACTTTC CAISESNRARASSGANVLTF
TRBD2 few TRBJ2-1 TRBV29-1 TGCAGCGTTGCCGGTACTAGCGGGAGAGGGGAGCAGTTCTTC CSVAGTSGRGEQFF
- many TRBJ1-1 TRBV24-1 TGTGCCACCAGTAGATCCCAAGGCGAAGCTTTCTTT CATSRSQGEAFF
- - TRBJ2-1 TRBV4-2 TGTGCCAGCAGCCCAAGGAGTTACCAGAGTGAGCAGTTCTTC CASSPRSYQSEQFF
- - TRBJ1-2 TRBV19 TGTGCCAGTAGCCCAGGGTATCCCAACTATGGCTACACCTTC CASSPGYPNYGYTF
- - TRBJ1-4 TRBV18 TGTGCCAGCTCACCCCTCTCGGGACAAACTAATGAAAAACTGTTTTTT CASSPLSGQTNEKLFF
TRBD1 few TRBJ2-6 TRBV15 TGTGCCACCAGACGACAGGGGGCGCCGATGTCTGGGGCCAACGTCCTGACTTTC CATRRQGAPMSGANVLTF